The 20 T cell receptor beta chains below come from one sample, sequenced in a study of T cells in Graves' hyperthyroidism and ophthalmopathy. RNA transcripts were the template for amplifying TCR beta CDR3 regions. Researchers ran a first-round RT-PCR on the TCR CDR3 using the HTBI primer set. MiXCR, run by TCRdb on the multiplex PCR reads, gives a single entry per CDR3 protein. The data contain under 400,000 distinct CDR3 sequences, 12% to 15% of them singletons. The material sequenced was blood. All receptors come from a woman in her sixties with Graves' ophthalmopathy.

This clonotype was recorded at least ten times. The rearrangement links TRBV18 to TRBJ2-1, with 7 bases aligning to TRBD2. The V gene end was trimmed by 3 bases and the J gene end by 7 bases; junction bases not matched to a gene: 6. Germline V gene sequence: CDR1 KGHSH, CDR2 LQKENI. This CDR3 is built from 14 residues. The CDR3 nucleotides are TGTGCCAGCTCACCGCAGCGGGAAAGGAATGAGCAGTTCTTC. Translating it yields CASSPQRERNEQFF.

This clonotype has only a few counts. CDR3 sequence: CASSQVEMNGEQYF. The DNA for the CDR3 is TGTGCCAGCAGCCAGGTCGAGATGAATGGCGAGCAGTACTTC. This chain uses TRBV7-8 with TRBJ2-7; the D is unclear. The CDR3 covers 14 residues. Germline V gene data show CDR1 as SGHVS and CDR2 as FQNEAQ. V lost 5 bases, J lost 6 bases, and 17 bases lay in between. Together with reference TRBV7-8 and TRBJ2-7, the CDR3 gives the full variable domain: GAGVSQSPRYKVAKRGQDVALRCDPISGHVSLFWYQQALGQGPEFLTYFQNEAQLDKSGLPSDRFFAERPEGSVSTLKIQRTQQEDSAVYLCASSQVEMNGEQYFGPGTRLTVT.

This clonotype was seen repeatedly, ten times or more. The chain links TRBV5-1 to TRBJ2-2; D gene ambiguous. V was cut by 5 bases and J by 6 bases, with 5 bases left in between. The germline V gene has CDR1 SGHRS and CDR2 YFSETQ. This CDR3 region has 11 residues. The DNA of the CDR3 is TGCGCCAGCAGGGACCCCGGGGAGCTGTTTTTT. Encoded protein: CASRDPGELFF.

This clonotype occurred many times. The chain links TRBV6-1 to TRBJ1-1, with D hard to call. CDR1 is MNHNS and CDR2 is SASEGT in the germline V gene. The V and J ends lost 6 bases and 1 base respectively, with 9 bases between them. The CDR3 runs 13 residues. The CDR3 bases are TGTGCCAGCAGCTCAACAGCGAACACTGAAGCTTTCTTT. Residues: CASSSTANTEAFF.

This chain joins TRBV6-9 and TRBJ2-3; D possibly matches TRBD1 or TRBD2 (5 bases each). Germline V gives CDR1 MNHGY, CDR2 SVAAGI. V shed 4 bases and J shed 8 bases, with 7 bases lying between them. This CDR3 has 11 residues. CDR3 in amino acids: CASSSGTTQYF. The CDR3 coding sequence is TGTGCCAGCAGTTCCGGGACTACGCAGTATTTT.

This sequence joins TRBV20-1 and TRBJ2-7; 10 bases fit TRBD2. V was pared by 3 bases and J by 1 base, with 3 bases of the junction left unmatched. The germline CDR1 and CDR2 sequences are DFQATT and SNEGSKA (reference sequence). The CDR3 is 14 amino acids. This chain's CDR3 is CSASGTSESYEQYF. The DNA of the CDR3 is TGCAGTGCTAGCGGGACTAGCGAGTCCTACGAGCAGTACTTC.

In its sample, this clonotype was seen many times. This sequence joins TRBV5-1 and TRBJ2-3, with D tentatively TRBD2 (5 bases). CDR1 is SGHRS, CDR2 YFSETQ, per germline. Trimming took 0 bases from V and 4 from J, leaving 12 bases between them. The CDR3 loop spans 15 amino acids. The CDR3 reads CASSLGGRFPDTQYF. The DNA of the CDR3 is TGCGCCAGCAGCTTGGGAGGGAGATTCCCAGATACGCAGTATTTT.

This clonotype was counted many times. The V and J genes are TRBV7-8 and TRBJ2-1; D unresolved. CDR3 length: 15 amino acids. V lost 0 bases to trimming and J lost 7 bases, with 13 bases between them. The germline gives CDR1 SGHVS, CDR2 FQNEAQ. CDR3 in DNA: TGTGCCAGCAGCTTAGCTCTCCGGCCCCTAAATGAGCAGTTCTTC. It specifies CASSLALRPLNEQFF.

The genes are TRBV3-1 and TRBJ2-5, with 10 positions matching TRBD2. The CDR3 length is 15 residues. In germline, CDR1 is LGHDT, CDR2 YNNKEL (reference sequence). Trimming removed 5 bases from V and 5 bases from J; junction bases left unmatched: 8. The CDR3, as DNA: TGTGCCAGCAGCTGGGGACTAGCGAACACGGAGACCCAGTACTTC. Translated: CASSWGLANTETQYF.

This clonotype has just a few counts. This chain connects TRBV29-1 to TRBJ2-1; D remains ambiguous. Trimming cost V 2 bases and J 9 bases, with 8 bases left between them. Germline CDR1 SQVTM, CDR2 ANQGSEA. The CDR3 runs to 11 residues. The CDR3 here is CSVENVGEQFF. The CDR3 bases are TGCAGCGTTGAAAATGTCGGTGAGCAGTTCTTC.

This clonotype was detected many times. This chain joins TRBV7-3 and TRBJ2-1, with 12 nucleotides matching TRBD1. Germline loops: CDR1 SGHTA, CDR2 FQGTGA. V was pared by 5 bases and J by 0 bases, with 11 bases of the junction left unmatched. The CDR3 has 19 residues. CDR3 DNA: TGTGCCAGCAGCCTTGGGACAGGGGGCATAGGCGGCTCCTACAATGAGCAGTTCTTC. This encodes CASSLGTGGIGGSYNEQFF.

In its sample, this clonotype was seen many times. The chain joins TRBV5-1 to TRBJ1-1; D is ambiguous. The V end lost 1 base, the J end lost 2 bases, and 9 bases lay between the germline ends. The CDR3 has 14 residues. CDR1 SGHRS and CDR2 YFSETQ come from the germline V gene. CDR3 in DNA: TGCGCCAGCAGCTTGAGTACGGGAAACACTGAAGCTTTCTTT. This gives the protein CASSLSTGNTEAFF.

The sample holds many counts of this clonotype. J is TRBJ2-7 and V is TRBV20-1; D not certain. V was trimmed by 0 bases and J by 2 bases, leaving 11 bases between them. The CDR3 loop spans 14 amino acids. The germline CDR1 and CDR2 sequences are DFQATT and SNEGSKA (reference sequence). For the CDR3, the DNA is TGCAGTGCTAGAGATCAAGTTAGGGCCTACGAGCAGTACTTC. It codes for CSARDQVRAYEQYF.

The V gene is TRBV19, the J gene TRBJ1-1, with a weak D call TRBD1 (5 bases). The V and J ends lost 2 bases and 1 base respectively, with 11 bases between them. CDR1 is LNHDA, CDR2 SQIVND, per germline (reference sequence). The CDR3 runs to 15 residues. CDR3 protein: CASSISHRSNTEAFF. The CDR3 DNA is TGTGCCAGTAGTATAAGTCACAGGTCGAACACTGAAGCTTTCTTT.

As to this clonotype: It may be a read error: a sequence one base away is much more abundant. The chain has TRBV7-2 and TRBJ2-2; TRBD2 matches at 16 bases. Unmatched junction bases numbered 15, after V lost 5 bases and J lost 9 bases. This CDR3 is 19 amino acids long. The germline CDR1 and CDR2 sequences are SGHTA and FQGNSA. The CDR3 bases are TGTGCCAGCAGCCGCGCCTGGGGACTAGCGGGGGGGGGAACCAGGGAGCTGTTTTTT. Translating it yields CASSRAWGLAGGGTRELFF.

The sample holds a few counts of this clonotype. The CDR3 reads CATSDSAPGQAGYEQYF. The CDR3 nucleotides read TGTGCCACCAGTGATTCAGCTCCGGGACAGGCGGGATACGAGCAGTACTTC. The V and J genes are TRBV24-1 and TRBJ2-7; TRBD1 matches at 8 bases. CDR3 length: 17 amino acids. V lost 2 bases to trimming and J lost 4 bases; unmatched junction nucleotides: 12. Germline V gene sequence: CDR1 KGHDR, CDR2 SFDVKD.

The chain recombines TRBV15 with TRBJ2-7; 9 positions match TRBD2. This CDR3 comprises 14 residues. J lost 0 bases, V lost 8 bases, and 5 bases had no gene match. CDR1 is LNHNV and CDR2 is YYDKDF in the germline V gene (reference sequence). CDR3 DNA sequence: TGTGCCACCTCCAGCGGGGGGACCTCCTACGAGCAGTACTTC. Amino acids: CATSSGGTSYEQYF.

This clonotype was detected many times. The chain recombines TRBV28 with TRBJ2-2; 11 positions agree with TRBD1. J gave up 4 bases and V 1 base, and 11 bases lay outside the gene matches. The CDR3 has 19 residues. CDR1 and CDR2 (germline): MDHEN, SYDVKM. CDR3 loop: CASSLLSPLGTGGTGELFF. The CDR3, as DNA: TGTGCCAGCAGTTTATTATCCCCCCTTGGGACAGGGGGCACCGGGGAGCTGTTTTTT.

This clonotype showed up many times. The rearrangement joins TRBV24-1 to TRBJ2-7, with 11 nucleotides matching TRBD2. Germline V gene lookup returns CDR1 KGHDR and CDR2 SFDVKD. V lost 4 bases, J lost 7 bases, and 8 bases stayed unmatched. This CDR3 has 15 residues. CDR3 DNA sequence: TGTGCCACCAGTGACACTCGACTAGCGGGAAGGGAGCAGTACTTC. It encodes CATSDTRLAGREQYF.

This clonotype was counted many times. V gene TRBV7-8 combines with J gene TRBJ2-1, with 11 positions matching TRBD2. Germline V gene lookup returns CDR1 SGHVS and CDR2 FQNEAQ. V dropped 5 bases and J dropped 7; count of bases not matched to a gene: 10. The CDR3 spans 16 residues. The CDR3 protein is CASSPIAGGPENEQFF. The DNA of the CDR3 is TGTGCCAGCAGCCCGATAGCGGGAGGGCCGGAAAATGAGCAGTTCTTC.